These 8 T cell receptor beta chains came from one sample sequenced in a study of beta chain features in type 1 diabetes (dated 2018 in TCRdb). Library preparation used the immunoSEQ multiplex PCR assay. All of the isolated RNA was reverse transcribed with the High Capacity cDNA Reverse Transcription Kit, so expressed TCRB transcripts were sequenced. TCRdb mirrors the immuneACCESS table, restricted to in-frame sequences. Some clones are absent from its copies; in checked studies, under half trace to an unresolved V gene, and the reason for the others is unknown. The sample yields 900,000 or so clones; roughly a sixth were counted once. The ten top clones hold around 0.02% of the sample. Sequenced sample: naive CD4+ T cells from blood. The sample's cell subset or site label is to be understood as: true naive CD4+ T cells. These receptors originate from a woman between 18 and 30 years old in good health.

The gene calls are TRBV7-9 and TRBJ2-4; 10 bases are a match to TRBD2. CDR1 is SEHNR, CDR2 FQNEAQ, per germline (reference sequence). Trimming at V came to 5 bases and at J to 8 bases, leaving 9 bases not matched to a gene. The CDR3 sequence is 15 residues long. The CDR3 here is CASSPRLAGVHIQYF. The CDR3 DNA follows: TGTGCCAGCAGCCCCCGCCTAGCGGGAGTGCACATTCAGTACTTC.

This clone was seen more than once but under ten times. V is TRBV6-6 and J is TRBJ2-7, with a weak D call TRBD1 (5 bases). The CDR3 consists of 14 residues. The V gene's germline CDR1 is MNHNY and CDR2 SVGAGI (reference sequence). The V gene lost 7 bases and the J gene lost 4 bases, with 17 bases spanning the gap. CDR3 region: CASMASGKLYEQYF. The CDR3 nucleotides read TGTGCCAGCATGGCGTCAGGGAAGCTATACGAGCAGTACTTC.

This chain joins TRBV28 and TRBJ1-5, with D possibly being TRBD1 (6 bases). Germline lookup yields CDR1 MDHEN and CDR2 SYDVKM. V was clipped by 4 bases and J by 4 bases, with 20 bases between them. The CDR3 runs 17 residues. The CDR3 bases are TGTGCCAGCAGTTCGGCGGGGGCCAGGGACCCAAATCAGCCCCAGCATTTT. It is translated as CASSSAGARDPNQPQHF.

The CDR3 reads CTTTSGIGSGGTDTQYF. CDR3 DNA: TGCACCACGACAAGCGGGATCGGGAGTGGGGGCACAGATACGCAGTATTTT. The chain couples TRBV29-1 to TRBJ2-3; 7 bases fit TRBD2. This CDR3 has 17 amino acids. Germline V gives CDR1 SQVTM, CDR2 ANQGSEA.

V usage is TRBV29-1 and J usage is TRBJ2-3; D perhaps matches TRBD2 (7 bases). Trimming took off 6 bases at V and 4 bases at J, with 17 bases between the two ends. CDR3 length: 14 amino acids. Germline CDR1 is SQVTM and CDR2 is ANQGSEA. CDR3: CSVRGGGGSDTQYF. DNA of the CDR3: TGCAGCGTGAGGGGGGGCGGTGGATCAGATACGCAGTATTTT.

This clone was seen a handful of times. The chain is built from TRBV6-5 and TRBJ2-7; D may be TRBD2 (6 bases). CDR3 length: 16 amino acids. Per germline, CDR1 MNHEY and CDR2 SVGAGI. V lost 0 bases to trimming and J lost 0 bases, with 12 bases between them. The CDR3 loop is CASSYSPAGSSYEQYF. The CDR3 DNA is TGTGCCAGCAGTTACTCCCCGGCGGGGAGCTCCTACGAGCAGTACTTC.

In regard to this clone: Other DNA sequences within the sample encode an identical CDR3. The genes are TRBV7-9 and TRBJ2-3; TRBD2 aligns across 7 bases. In germline, CDR1 is SEHNR, CDR2 FQNEAQ (reference sequence). CDR3 length: 14 amino acids. With V trimmed by 0 bases and J by 4 bases, 1 base remained unmatched. In DNA, the CDR3 is TGTGCCAGCAGCTTAGCGGGAGGGGCAGATACGCAGTATTTT. Its translation is CASSLAGGADTQYF.

This clone was detected a few times. The rearrangement joins TRBV29-1 to TRBJ2-7, with a tentative D call TRBD2 (6 bases). The CDR3 runs to 16 residues. The V end lost 6 bases, the J end lost 6 bases, and 27 bases lay between the germline ends. The germline V gene has CDR1 SQVTM and CDR2 ANQGSEA. In nucleotides, the CDR3 is TGCAGCGTCACGGGAGCCCAAAGAGCGCTACTGGCCGAGCAGTACTTC. This gives the protein CSVTGAQRALLAEQYF.